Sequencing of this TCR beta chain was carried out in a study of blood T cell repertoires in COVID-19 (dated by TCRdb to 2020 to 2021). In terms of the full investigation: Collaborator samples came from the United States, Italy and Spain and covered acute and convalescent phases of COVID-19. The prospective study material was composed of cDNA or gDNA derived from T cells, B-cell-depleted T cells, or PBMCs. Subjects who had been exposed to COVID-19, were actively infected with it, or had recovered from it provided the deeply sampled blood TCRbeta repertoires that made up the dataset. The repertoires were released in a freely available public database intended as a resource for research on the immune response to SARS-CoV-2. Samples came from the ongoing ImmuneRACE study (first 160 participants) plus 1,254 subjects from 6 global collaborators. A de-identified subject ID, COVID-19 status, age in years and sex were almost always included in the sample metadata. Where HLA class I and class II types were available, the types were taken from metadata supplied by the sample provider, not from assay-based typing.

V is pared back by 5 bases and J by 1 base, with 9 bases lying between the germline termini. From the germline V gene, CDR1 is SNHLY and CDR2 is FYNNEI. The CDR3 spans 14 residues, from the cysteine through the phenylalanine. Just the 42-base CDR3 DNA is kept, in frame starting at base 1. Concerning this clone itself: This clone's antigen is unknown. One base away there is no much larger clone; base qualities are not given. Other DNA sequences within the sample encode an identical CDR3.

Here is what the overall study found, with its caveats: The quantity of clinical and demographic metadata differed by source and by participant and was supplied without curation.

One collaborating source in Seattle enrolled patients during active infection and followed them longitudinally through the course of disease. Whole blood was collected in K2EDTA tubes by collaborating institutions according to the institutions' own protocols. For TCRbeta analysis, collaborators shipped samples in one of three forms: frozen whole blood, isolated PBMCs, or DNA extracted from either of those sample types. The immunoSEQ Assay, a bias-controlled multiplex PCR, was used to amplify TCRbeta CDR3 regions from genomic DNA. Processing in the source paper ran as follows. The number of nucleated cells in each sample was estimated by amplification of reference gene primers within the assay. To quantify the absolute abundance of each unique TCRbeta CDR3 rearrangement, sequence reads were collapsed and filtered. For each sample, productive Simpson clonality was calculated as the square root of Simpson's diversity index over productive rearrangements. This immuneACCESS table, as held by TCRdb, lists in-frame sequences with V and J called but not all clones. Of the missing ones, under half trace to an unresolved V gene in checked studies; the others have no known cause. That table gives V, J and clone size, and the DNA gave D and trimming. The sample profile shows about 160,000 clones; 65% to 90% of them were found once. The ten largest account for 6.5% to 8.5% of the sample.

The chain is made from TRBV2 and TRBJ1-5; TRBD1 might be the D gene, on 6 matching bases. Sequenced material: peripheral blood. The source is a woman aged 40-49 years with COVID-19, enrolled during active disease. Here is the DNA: TGTGCCAGCAGTCGGGGGGGCAGCAATCAGCCCCAGCATTTT. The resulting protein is CASSRGGSNQPQHF.